The 30 T cell receptor beta chains presented below share a single source sample, sequenced in a study of blood T cell repertoires in COVID-19. Profiled with immunoSEQ multiplex PCR; TCRdb holds only in-frame clones, not every one. The profile shows hundreds of thousands of clones, 75% to 90% of them singletons. Sample: PBMCs or T cells enriched from blood (not recorded which). These receptors all stem from a woman in her late teens or twenties who had recovered from COVID-19.

V is TRBV6-2 or TRBV6-3 and J is TRBJ2-7, with D perhaps TRBD1 (5 bases). The CDR3 is 13 amino acids. Germline-derived CDR1 and CDR2 are MNHEY and SVGEGT. V lost 5 bases to trimming and J lost 1 base, with 9 bases between them. The chain's CDR3 is CASSRQYSYEQYF. The CDR3 coding sequence is TGTGCCAGCAGTCGACAGTATTCCTACGAGCAGTACTTC.

The V call is TRBV3-1 (or the pseudogene TRBV3-2), the J call TRBJ2-7, with no clear D. V shed 1 base and J shed 0 bases, with 10 bases lying between them. CDR3 length: 15 amino acids. Germline values: CDR1 LGHDT, CDR2 YNNKEL (reference sequence). The CDR3 sequence: CASSQGVVFSYEQYF. The CDR3 nucleotides are TGTGCCAGCAGCCAAGGAGTTGTTTTCTCCTACGAGCAGTACTTC.

The gene calls are TRBV10-2 and TRBJ2-5; 8 bases are a match to TRBD2. This CDR3 comprises 15 residues. Germline-derived CDR1 and CDR2 are WSHSY and SAAADI. V trimming: 9 bases; J trimming: 8 bases; junction bases outside the gene matches: 17. The CDR3 region is CASSTAGGTRETQYF. The CDR3 DNA reads as TGCGCCAGTTCTACGGCGGGGGGCACCCGTGAAACCCAGTACTTC.

The J gene is TRBJ1-5, the V gene TRBV5-1; D is possibly TRBD1 (5 bases). Germline V lookup: CDR1 SGHRS, CDR2 YFSETQ. The V and J ends lost 5 bases and 7 bases respectively, with 13 bases between them. The CDR3 totals 13 residues. The CDR3 is CASRGGEEQPQHF. CDR3 DNA sequence: TGCGCCAGCAGGGGGGGGGAGGAGCAGCCCCAGCATTTT.

The chain employs TRBV15 and TRBJ1-1, with D perhaps TRBD1 (5 bases). The V and J ends lost 0 bases and 3 bases respectively, with 11 bases between them. There are 15 residues in the CDR3. CDR1 and CDR2 (germline): LNHNV, YYDKDF (reference sequence). The CDR3 loop reads CATSRDGRVDTEAFF. The DNA for the CDR3 is TGTGCCACCAGCAGAGATGGCAGGGTCGACACTGAAGCTTTCTTT.

The chain carries TRBV21-1 and TRBJ2-3; the D segment call TRBD2 is taken from the table without a DNA check. TRBV21-1 is assigned pseudogene status. CDR3 size: 18 residues. CDR3 residues: CASSKAWRGLKDTDTQYF. The CDR3 bases are TGTGCCAGCAGCAAAGCGTGGCGGGGGCTAAAGGATACAGATACGCAGTATTTT.

Remarks on this clone: Other nucleotide sequences from this sample produce the same CDR3. V usage is TRBV11-3 and J usage is TRBJ2-4; possibly TRBD1 for D (6 bases). CDR1 SGHNT and CDR2 YENEEA come from the germline V gene. V dropped 1 base and J dropped 0 bases, with 7 bases sitting between them. The CDR3 sequence is 15 residues long. The CDR3 protein is CASSLGGGAKNIQYF. The CDR3 DNA reads as TGTGCCAGCAGCTTAGGAGGGGGAGCCAAAAACATTCAGTACTTC.

The rearrangement joins TRBV11-2 to TRBJ2-5; 10 bases map to TRBD1. V gave up 5 bases and J gave up 1 base; unmatched junction bases: 1. The CDR3 totals 14 residues. Germline loops: CDR1 SGHAT, CDR2 FQNNGV. The CDR3 DNA sequence: TGTGCCAGCAGCCGGACAGGGGGCCAAGAGACCCAGTACTTC. This encodes CASSRTGGQETQYF. The whole variable domain, filled in from reference TRBV11-2 and TRBJ2-5, reads EAGVAQSPRYKIIEKRQSVAFWCNPISGHATLYWYQQILGQGPKLLIQFQNNGVVDDSQLPKDRFSAERLKGVDSTLKIQPAKLEDSAVYLCASSRTGGQETQYFGPGTRLLVL.

V usage is TRBV5-5 and J usage is TRBJ2-6; 7 bases align to TRBD1. Germline trimming cut 4 bases from V and 0 bases from J; bases unmatched to any gene: 10. Germline-derived CDR1 and CDR2 are SGHKS and YYEKEE (reference sequence). The CDR3 sequence is 18 residues long. CDR3 in DNA: TGTGCCAGCAGCCTGACACCGGGACAGAGCTCTGGGGCCAACGTCCTGACTTTC. It encodes CASSLTPGQSSGANVLTF.

The rearrangement uses TRBV3-1 (or the pseudogene TRBV3-2) and TRBJ2-3, with 10 nucleotides matching TRBD1. Germline CDR1 is LGHDT and CDR2 is YNNKEL (reference sequence). The CDR3 contains 16 residues. The V segment lost 0 bases and the J segment 7 bases; nucleotides outside the gene matches: 7. CDR3 sequence reads: CASSQDTGQGTNTQYF. In DNA, the CDR3 is TGTGCCAGCAGCCAAGATACGGGACAGGGGACTAATACGCAGTATTTT.

The chain is built from TRBV9 and TRBJ1-2; D uncertain. V dropped 2 bases and J dropped 8 bases, with 13 bases sitting between them. The CDR3 covers 13 residues. Germline V gives CDR1 SGDLS, CDR2 YYNGEE. CDR3 sequence (DNA): TGTGCCAGCAGCGTTTTCGAAGGGAGCGGCTACACCTTC. As protein: CASSVFEGSGYTF.

The rearrangement links TRBV27 to TRBJ2-5; D perhaps matches TRBD2 (6 bases). The CDR3 extends over 16 amino acids. Per the germline V gene, CDR1 is MNHEY and CDR2 is SMNVEV (reference sequence). V shed 0 bases and J shed 3 bases, with 14 bases lying between them. The CDR3, as DNA: TGTGCCAGCAGTTTATCAGCGGGCGGCCAAAAAGAGACCCAGTACTTC. Amino acid sequence: CASSLSAGGQKETQYF.

The J gene is TRBJ1-1, the V gene TRBV28; TRBD1 matches at 7 bases. Trimming took 6 bases from V and 5 from J; bases not matched to a gene: 6. The CDR3 is 13 residues long. Germline-derived CDR1 and CDR2 are MDHEN and SYDVKM. Here the CDR3 reads CASRPGGQTEAFF. The CDR3 nucleotides are TGTGCCAGCAGGCCAGGGGGGCAGACTGAAGCTTTCTTT.

This clone was detected only once. The chain uses TRBV5-1 and TRBJ1-2, with 11 bases matching TRBD1. This CDR3 is built from 17 residues. J gave up 1 base and V 3 bases, and 8 bases lay outside the gene matches. The germline gives CDR1 SGHRS, CDR2 YFSETQ. The chain's CDR3 is CASSSAGTGGSNYGYTF. DNA of the CDR3: TGCGCCAGCAGCTCTGCCGGGACAGGGGGGAGTAACTATGGCTACACCTTC.

V is TRBV5-1 and J is TRBJ2-7, with 7 bases fitting TRBD1. Trimming cost V 4 bases and J 1 base; bases outside gene matches: 8. There are 15 residues in the CDR3. CDR1 is SGHRS and CDR2 is YFSETQ in the germline V gene. CDR3 amino acids: CASSAGTVASYEQYF. The CDR3 nucleotides are TGCGCCAGCAGCGCCGGGACAGTGGCTTCCTACGAGCAGTACTTC.

V gene TRBV6-5 combines with J gene TRBJ1-2, with TRBD1 matching 7 bases. The CDR3 spans 14 residues. V lost 0 bases and J lost 7; bases outside the gene matches: 5. Germline lookup yields CDR1 MNHEY and CDR2 SVGAGI. The CDR3 sequence: CASSYSTGMVGYTF. CDR3 coding DNA: TGTGCCAGCAGTTACTCGACAGGGATGGTTGGCTACACCTTC.

The V and J genes are TRBV6-5 and TRBJ1-3; no firm D call. CDR1 is MNHEY and CDR2 is SVGAGI in the germline V gene. V was clipped by 2 bases and J by 3 bases, with 14 bases between them. CDR3 length equals 16 residues. In nucleotides, the CDR3 is TGTGCCAGCAGTTACCGCGGGCCTCGGGATGGAAACACCATATATTTT. Protein product: CASSYRGPRDGNTIYF.

The chain employs TRBV4-1 and TRBJ2-3; D is possibly TRBD2 (5 bases). The V gene's germline CDR1 is MGHRA and CDR2 YSYEKL. This CDR3 region has 17 residues. Deletions cut 0 bases from V and 0 bases from J, with 13 bases between. CDR3 protein: CASSQDFREPSTDTQYF. Written as DNA, the CDR3 is TGCGCCAGCAGCCAAGATTTTCGGGAACCTAGCACAGATACGCAGTATTTT.

This sequence joins TRBV5-1 and TRBJ2-3; TRBD1 matches at 10 bases. Germline CDR1 and CDR2: SGHRS and YFSETQ. The V gene end was trimmed by 5 bases and the J gene end by 2 bases; junction bases not matched to a gene: 5. The CDR3 extends over 15 amino acids. CDR3 residues: CASRLTGGNTDTQYF. The CDR3 DNA reads as TGCGCCAGCAGACTGACAGGGGGCAACACAGATACGCAGTATTTT.

The chain uses TRBV4-1 and TRBJ1-4; D is unresolved. The CDR3 is 15 amino acids. Trimming left V 1 base short and J 7 bases short, with 13 bases between. Germline V gene data show CDR1 as MGHRA and CDR2 as YSYEKL. The DNA for the CDR3 is TGCGCCAGCAGCCAAGTCGGTAATCTCGGTGAAAAACTGTTTTTT. It translates to CASSQVGNLGEKLFF.

This chain connects TRBV3-1 (or the pseudogene TRBV3-2) to TRBJ2-1, with D possibly TRBD1 on 6 matching bases. Trimming shortened V by 0 bases and J by 4 bases, and 13 bases separated the two germline ends. The germline gives CDR1 LGHDT, CDR2 YNNKEL (reference sequence). The CDR3 runs to 16 residues. CDR3: CASSQDGDQGYNEQFF. The DNA for the CDR3 is TGTGCCAGCAGCCAAGACGGAGATCAGGGGTACAATGAGCAGTTCTTC.

V usage is TRBV12-5 and J usage is TRBJ2-3; D might be TRBD2 (7 bases). Between the trimmed V and J ends, which lost 1 base and 4 bases, there was a span of 9 bases. This CDR3 region has 14 residues. Germline loops: CDR1 LGHNT, CDR2 FRNRAP. CDR3 nucleotides: TGTGCTAGTGGTTTGGGGGGGGGCGCAGATACGCAGTATTTT. This sequence encodes CASGLGGGADTQYF.

V is TRBV19 and J is TRBJ1-6; no reliable D call. The length of the CDR3 is 14 residues. Germline V gene data show CDR1 as LNHDA and CDR2 as SQIVND (reference sequence). Deletions cut 5 bases from V and 7 bases from J, with 12 bases between. The CDR3 region is CASSPQASNSPLHF. CDR3 bases: TGTGCCAGTAGTCCGCAGGCGTCCAATTCACCCCTCCACTTT.

The chain employs TRBV2 and TRBJ1-1, with a weak D call TRBD1 (6 bases). The CDR3 is 14 residues long. The germline gives CDR1 SNHLY, CDR2 FYNNEI. Trimming took 8 bases from V and 10 from J, leaving 23 bases between them. The CDR3, as DNA: TGTGCCAGCGGGTTCGACAGGATCCCCTTGGGAGCTTTCTTT. Protein sequence: CASGFDRIPLGAFF.

The chain uses TRBV5-4 and TRBJ1-2; the match to TRBD1 covers 9 bases. Germline V gene sequence: CDR1 SGHNT, CDR2 YYREEE (reference sequence). The CDR3 is 14 residues long. J lost 5 bases, V lost 0 bases, and 2 bases had no gene match. The CDR3, as DNA: TGTGCCAGCAGCTTGGGCGACAGGGGGTATGGCTACACCTTC. This gives the protein CASSLGDRGYGYTF.

The chain has TRBV19 and TRBJ2-6; D is uncertain. Per the germline V gene, CDR1 is LNHDA and CDR2 is SQIVND (reference sequence). Trimming shortened V by 3 bases and J by 3 bases, and 9 bases separated the two germline ends. CDR3 length: 15 amino acids. CDR3 protein: CASSIGPGGANVLTF. For the CDR3, the DNA is TGTGCCAGTAGTATCGGCCCAGGTGGGGCCAACGTCCTGACTTTC.

V gene TRBV27 combines with J gene TRBJ2-7, with D possibly matching TRBD1 (6 bases). Trimming took off 10 bases at V and 3 bases at J, with 16 bases between the two ends. The CDR3 covers 13 residues. The germline V gene has CDR1 MNHEY and CDR2 SMNVEV (reference sequence). The CDR3 is CATARDTLYEQYF. CDR3 DNA: TGTGCCACCGCCAGGGACACCCTCTACGAGCAGTACTTC.

The V and J genes are TRBV14 and TRBJ2-7, with a tentative D call TRBD2 (6 bases). V lost 2 bases to trimming and J lost 0 bases, with 14 bases between them. The CDR3 has 16 residues. Looked up from germline, CDR1 is SGHDN and CDR2 is FVKESK. The CDR3 here is CASSQPSDGSSYEQYF. CDR3 in DNA: TGTGCCAGCAGCCAACCCTCGGACGGGAGCTCCTACGAGCAGTACTTC.

V and J are TRBV19 and TRBJ2-3, with D maybe TRBD2 (6 bases). Germline assignment: CDR1 LNHDA and CDR2 SQIVND (reference sequence). The germline V and J ends were trimmed by 5 bases and 7 bases, with 7 bases remaining between them. The CDR3 is made up of 11 amino acids. The CDR3 loop is CASSAGHTQYF. CDR3 sequence (DNA): TGTGCCAGTAGTGCGGGACATACGCAGTATTTT.

The chain combines TRBV10-3 with TRBJ1-2; 9 bases line up with TRBD1. The CDR3 contains 14 residues. Germline CDR1 and CDR2: ENHRY and SYGVKD. V lost 5 bases to trimming and J lost 4 bases; unmatched junction nucleotides: 5. Written as DNA, the CDR3 is TGTGCCATCAGTCCCGGGACAGGGACCTATGGCTACACCTTC. It is translated as CAISPGTGTYGYTF.